These 16 T cell receptor beta chains originate from one sample sequenced in a study of shared clonotypes between healthy human individuals. Cells designated naive CD8 were CD45RO-negative and were positively selected for CCR7, with terminally differentiated effector memory CD45RA+ cells excluded. Measured with immunoSEQ multiplex PCR; TCRdb has only the in-frame clones, and not every one. The sample lists a few hundred thousand clones; around 95% were seen once. The sample comprised naive CD8+ T cells sorted from blood. These receptors all come from a woman aged 25 to 39 in good health.

This chain uses TRBV5-6 with TRBJ2-1, with TRBD1 matching over 7 bases. The V gene's germline CDR1 is SGHDT and CDR2 YYEEEE. V was clipped by 6 bases and J by 3 bases; unmatched bases: 6. The CDR3 runs to 14 residues. The CDR3 is CASTWGTVYNEQFF. The CDR3 DNA reads as TGTGCCAGCACCTGGGGGACAGTCTACAATGAGCAGTTCTTC.

This chain connects TRBV27 to TRBJ2-3, with 12 bases that match TRBD2. The CDR3 runs to 16 residues. Germline loops: CDR1 MNHEY, CDR2 SMNVEV (reference sequence). The V and J ends lost 6 bases and 4 bases, in that order; junction bases with no gene match: 8. The CDR3 nucleotides are TGTGCCAGCAGCCAAATACTAGCGGGAGGACCAGATACGCAGTATTTT. The encoded protein is CASSQILAGGPDTQYF.

This chain links TRBV7-8 with TRBJ2-1; 8 bases are shared with TRBD2. V dropped 5 bases and J dropped 4; count of bases not matched to a gene: 13. The CDR3 has 17 amino acids. Germline V CDR1 and CDR2: SGHVS, FQNEAQ. CDR3 bases: TGTGCCAGCAGCAACAGTGGAGGAGCGGGGGAGTACAATGAGCAGTTCTTC. This gives the protein CASSNSGGAGEYNEQFF.

The chain is built from TRBV28 and TRBJ1-2, with TRBD1 as a possible D gene (5 bases). The CDR3 loop spans 13 amino acids. Trimming shortened V by 6 bases and J by 4 bases, and 12 bases separated the two germline ends. The V gene's germline CDR1 is MDHEN and CDR2 SYDVKM. This CDR3 reads CASSLGVSYGYTF. The CDR3 coding sequence is TGTGCCAGCAGCTTAGGGGTCAGCTATGGCTACACCTTC.

The chain couples TRBV6-1 to TRBJ2-5; D possibly matches TRBD1 or TRBD2 (5 bases each). With the DNA end fitting TRBJ2-7 better, the J assignment may be wrong. Germline CDR1 and CDR2: MNHNS and SASEGT. This CDR3 has 17 amino acids. CDR3 bases: TGTGCCAGCAGTGAAGGGGTCGGGGCCCTGAGCTCCTACGAGCAGTACTTC. This sequence encodes CASSEGVGALSSYEQYF.

A note on this clone: The sample holds other DNA sequences that translate to the same CDR3. V gene TRBV28 combines with J gene TRBJ2-7; possibly TRBD1 for D (6 bases). The CDR3 spans 13 residues. V was cut by 4 bases and J by 2 bases, with 9 bases left in between. CDR1 is MDHEN and CDR2 is SYDVKM in the germline V gene. CDR3 in DNA: TGTGCCAGCAGTTACAGGGTCCCCTACGAGCAGTACTTC. Translating gives CASSYRVPYEQYF.

The chain joins TRBV15 to TRBJ2-1; 13 nucleotides agree with TRBD2. Germline trimming cut 6 bases from V and 5 bases from J; bases unmatched to any gene: 4. The CDR3 has 15 amino acids. The germline V gene has CDR1 LNHNV and CDR2 YYDKDF (reference sequence). For the CDR3, the DNA is TGTGCCACCAGTGGACTAGCGGGAGCCGACAATGAGCAGTTCTTC. Protein sequence: CATSGLAGADNEQFF.

V and J are TRBV18 and TRBJ2-7; maybe TRBD1 (6 bases). CDR3 length: 14 amino acids. Germline CDR1 is KGHSH and CDR2 is LQKENI. The V gene lost 6 bases and the J gene lost 4 bases, with 16 bases spanning the gap. CDR3 amino acids: CASSDPVQGYEQYF. The CDR3 DNA follows: TGTGCCAGCTCCGACCCGGTGCAGGGGTACGAGCAGTACTTC. The full variable domain, completed using reference TRBV18 and TRBJ2-7, is NAGVMQNPRHLVRRRGQEARLRCSPMKGHSHVYWYRQLPEEGLKFMVYLQKENIIDESGMPKERFSAEFPKEGPSILRIQQVVRGDSAAYFCASSDPVQGYEQYFGPGTRLTVT.

The chain employs TRBV2 and TRBJ2-1; D is possibly TRBD1 (7 bases). This CDR3 is built from 15 residues. Deletions cut 6 bases from V and 4 bases from J, with 16 bases between. Germline V gives CDR1 SNHLY, CDR2 FYNNEI. CDR3 in DNA: TGTGCCAGCAGATACAGGGGACGGGAGTACAATGAGCAGTTCTTC. This gives the protein CASRYRGREYNEQFF.

The chain joins TRBV19 to TRBJ1-4, with D perhaps matching TRBD1 (6 bases). The CDR3 extends over 14 amino acids. The V end lost 4 bases, the J end lost 0 bases, and 6 bases lay between the germline ends. CDR1 is LNHDA and CDR2 is SQIVND in the germline V gene (reference sequence). This CDR3 is CASSTGATNEKLFF. The CDR3 DNA is TGTGCCAGTAGTACAGGGGCAACTAATGAAAAACTGTTTTTT.

The chain couples TRBV11-2 to TRBJ2-7; D unresolved. Germline CDR1 is SGHAT and CDR2 is FQNNGV. The V and J ends lost 7 bases and 2 bases respectively, with 15 bases between them. The CDR3 runs to 14 residues. DNA of the CDR3: TGTGCCAGCACCCTCTATAAGGGAACCTACGAGCAGTACTTC. Protein product: CASTLYKGTYEQYF.

The chain combines TRBV5-8 with TRBJ2-7, with unresolved D. V dropped 0 bases and J dropped 3 bases, with 4 bases sitting between them. The CDR3 totals 12 residues. Per the germline V gene, CDR1 is SGHTS and CDR2 is YDEGEE. CDR3 sequence (DNA): TGTGCCAGCAGCTTGGCACTCTACGAGCAGTACTTC. It is translated as CASSLALYEQYF.

This chain uses TRBV11-3 with TRBJ2-1, with unresolved D. The V and J ends lost 4 bases and 4 bases respectively, with 17 bases between them. The CDR3 contains 16 residues. Germline V CDR1 and CDR2: SGHNT, YENEEA. CDR3 sequence (DNA): TGTGCCAGCAGCTCCCGACTCTCCGACCGTTACAATGAGCAGTTCTTC. It specifies CASSSRLSDRYNEQFF.

The chain recombines TRBV30 with TRBJ2-3; 11 bases agree with TRBD2. The CDR3 covers 15 residues. The germline CDR1 and CDR2 sequences are GTSNPN and SVGIG (reference sequence). With V trimmed by 2 bases and J by 4 bases, 5 bases remained unmatched. The CDR3 sequence is CAWSTRSGRADTQYF. In DNA form, the CDR3 reads TGTGCCTGGAGTACCCGTAGCGGGAGGGCAGATACGCAGTATTTT.

The chain combines TRBV27 with TRBJ2-7; 7 bases map to TRBD1. CDR3 length equals 13 residues. Looked up from germline, CDR1 is MNHEY and CDR2 is SMNVEV (reference sequence). V lost 3 bases, J lost 4 bases, and 3 bases stayed unmatched. The CDR3 sequence is CASSLGQLYEQYF. DNA for the CDR3: TGTGCCAGCAGTTTGGGACAGCTTTACGAGCAGTACTTC.

The rearrangement joins TRBV4-2 to TRBJ2-1; 13 bases align to TRBD2. CDR1 and CDR2 (germline): LGHNA, YNFKEQ. The CDR3 loop spans 16 amino acids. J was trimmed by 6 bases and V by 2 bases; bases with no gene match: 4. CDR3 in DNA: TGTGCCAGCAGCCAACCGACTAGCGGGAGGCCCAATGAGCAGTTCTTC. Translating gives CASSQPTSGRPNEQFF.